Sequencing of this TCR beta chain was carried out in a study of T cell responses to AZD1222 COVID-19 vaccine. Using immunoSEQ multiplex PCR, the repertoire was profiled, and TCRdb retains in-frame clones only, with some absent. The sample lists roughly 160,000 clones; less than 95% were seen once. V was pared by 1 base and J by 2 bases, with 11 bases between. Germline assignment: CDR1 SGHVS and CDR2 FQNEAQ. The CDR3 totals 15 residues. The material sequenced was peripheral blood, taken on day 0 of AZD1222 vaccination. This chain joins TRBV7-8 and TRBJ1-1; D is ambiguous. The sequence was obtained from an adult in good health. Here the CDR3 reads CASSLVGRINTEAFF. CDR3 DNA: TGTGCCAGCAGCTTAGTGGGCAGAATCAACACTGAAGCTTTCTTT.